The 16 T cell receptor beta chains in this list originate from one sample, sequenced in a study of cytotoxic CD8 clonotypes in ibrutinib-treated CLL. This table comes from immunoSEQ multiplex PCR, and its TCRdb copy is limited to in-frame clones, with some not included. This table has about 150,000 clones, around 76% appearing once. The sample was PBMCs, taken after 24 months of ibrutinib treatment. These receptors came from a human donor with chronic lymphocytic leukemia.

The V call is TRBV4-2, the J call TRBJ2-2; 8 bases fit TRBD2. CDR3 length: 15 residues. Germline V gene data show CDR1 as LGHNA and CDR2 as YNFKEQ. V gave up 4 bases and J gave up 4 bases; unmatched junction bases: 5. CDR3 protein: CASSPRSGGTGELFF. CDR3 bases: TGTGCCAGCAGCCCGCGGAGCGGGGGCACCGGGGAGCTGTTTTTT.

This chain connects TRBV7-9 to TRBJ1-4; D remains ambiguous. Germline V gene lookup returns CDR1 SEHNR and CDR2 FQNEAQ (reference sequence). Trimming left V 5 bases short and J 2 bases short, with 15 bases between. This CDR3 has 16 residues. The CDR3 is CASSPGPLGTNEKLFF. DNA for the CDR3: TGTGCCAGCAGCCCGGGCCCGCTGGGTACTAATGAAAAACTGTTTTTT.

The chain combines TRBV6-1 with TRBJ2-2; 7 nucleotides line up with TRBD1. Losses at the gene ends were 6 bases for V and 4 bases for J; bases not matched to a gene: 5. CDR3 length equals 14 residues. Germline-derived CDR1 and CDR2 are MNHNS and SASEGT. This chain's CDR3 is CASSSTGATGELFF. Written as DNA, the CDR3 is TGTGCCAGCAGCTCCACAGGGGCCACCGGGGAGCTGTTTTTT.

The chain employs TRBV7-3 and TRBJ2-1; D is uncertain. Germline CDR1 reads SGHTA; CDR2 reads FQGTGA. The length of the CDR3 is 13 residues. Trimming cost V 0 bases and J 9 bases, with 9 bases left between them. CDR3 DNA sequence: TGTGCCAGCAGCTTAACATGGCCGGGTGAGCAGTTCTTC. Translated: CASSLTWPGEQFF.

This clone was counted many times. V usage is TRBV6-1 and J usage is TRBJ1-5; unclear D gene. Germline lookup yields CDR1 MNHNS and CDR2 SASEGT. The V end was cut by 0 bases, the J end by 9 bases, with 12 bases between. The CDR3 has 14 amino acids. CDR3 nucleotides: TGTGCCAGCAGTGAAGCCCAGGATGCCGGGCCCCAGCATTTT. Translated: CASSEAQDAGPQHF.

The rearrangement joins TRBV27 to TRBJ1-5; D perhaps matches TRBD1 (5 bases). Germline CDR1 is MNHEY and CDR2 is SMNVEV (reference sequence). The V and J ends lost 3 bases and 6 bases respectively, with 9 bases between them. CDR3 length equals 13 residues. CDR3 protein: CASSFGAGQPQHF. CDR3 in DNA: TGTGCCAGCAGTTTCGGGGCAGGTCAGCCCCAGCATTTT.

The V and J genes are TRBV7-6 and TRBJ2-7, with D possibly TRBD2 on 5 matching bases. There are 15 residues in the CDR3. Germline lookup yields CDR1 SGHVS and CDR2 FNYEAQ. Between the trimmed V and J ends, which lost 1 base and 3 bases, there was a span of 13 bases. The CDR3 protein is CASSLGGPPHYEQYF. The CDR3, as DNA: TGTGCCAGCAGCTTAGGAGGGCCCCCCCACTACGAGCAGTACTTC.

The V call is TRBV7-9, the J call TRBJ2-7; 11 nucleotides line up with TRBD2. The germline V gene has CDR1 SEHNR and CDR2 FQNEAQ (reference sequence). Trimming at V came to 5 bases and at J to 2 bases, leaving 5 bases not matched to a gene. The CDR3 has 15 amino acids. CDR3 residues: CASSPRLAGTYEQYF. DNA of the CDR3: TGTGCCAGCAGCCCGCGACTAGCGGGGACCTACGAGCAGTACTTC.

This clone counts as medium-sized. The gene calls are TRBV6-6 and TRBJ2-1; the D gene is possibly TRBD2 (5 bases). There are 15 residues in the CDR3. The ends were cut back, 6 bases at V and 9 bases at J, with 21 bases in the middle. Germline loops: CDR1 MNHNY, CDR2 SVGAGI (reference sequence). The DNA of the CDR3 is TGTGCCAGCAGCCCACTAGGGCACCCCGGCGGTGAGCAGTTCTTC. Its translation: CASSPLGHPGGEQFF.

The table lists this clone with many counts. The chain uses TRBV5-5 and TRBJ1-2; D unresolved. The CDR3 covers 14 residues. The germline CDR1 and CDR2 sequences are SGHKS and YYEKEE (reference sequence). V was cut by 0 bases and J by 1 base, with 7 bases left in between. In nucleotides, the CDR3 is TGTGCCAGCAGCTTGGGGCAGAATAACTATGGCTACACCTTC. Its protein is CASSLGQNNYGYTF.

This sequence joins TRBV4-3 and TRBJ1-2; D not resolved. The germline V gene has CDR1 LGHNA and CDR2 YSLEER. The length of the CDR3 is 13 residues. Trimming removed 0 bases at V and 8 bases at J, with 10 bases between. CDR3 DNA sequence: TGCGCCAGCAGCCAAGAACAGCTCGGGGGCTACACCTTC. Translation: CASSQEQLGGYTF.

J is TRBJ2-1 and V is TRBV6-1; D remains ambiguous. The CDR3 consists of 13 residues. Germline V gene sequence: CDR1 MNHNS, CDR2 SASEGT. Trimming took 3 bases from V and 0 from J, leaving 3 bases between them. CDR3 coding DNA: TGTGCCAGCAGTGAGAGCTCCTACAATGAGCAGTTCTTC. Translated, it gives CASSESSYNEQFF.

The CDR3 sequence: CASSPGLGTGVGEQYF. CDR3 DNA sequence: TGTGCCAGCAGCCCCGGGTTGGGGACAGGGGTCGGAGAGCAGTACTTC. The chain recombines TRBV7-6 with TRBJ2-7; the match to TRBD1 covers 10 bases. J gave up 7 bases and V 5 bases, and 14 bases lay outside the gene matches. Germline assignment: CDR1 SGHVS and CDR2 FNYEAQ. The CDR3 spans 16 residues.

The count of this clone is one. The chain has TRBV28 and TRBJ1-1; D is unresolved. The CDR3 consists of 14 residues. Germline CDR1 reads MDHEN; CDR2 reads SYDVKM. V was cut by 3 bases and J by 2 bases, with 10 bases left in between. The CDR3 sequence is CASSLGTDNTEAFF. CDR3 nucleotide sequence: TGTGCCAGCAGTTTGGGTACAGACAACACTGAAGCTTTCTTT.

This chain connects TRBV11-3 to TRBJ2-3; 8 bases map to TRBD1. This CDR3 spans 15 amino acids. With 3 bases clipped from V and 3 bases from J, the junction kept 5 bases outside the gene matches. In germline, CDR1 is SGHNT, CDR2 YENEEA. The CDR3 spells CASSLGGQVTDTQYF. The CDR3 coding sequence is TGTGCCAGCAGCTTGGGGGGACAGGTGACAGATACGCAGTATTTT.

The V and J genes are TRBV10-3 and TRBJ2-3; 7 bases are a match to TRBD2. The germline CDR1 and CDR2 sequences are ENHRY and SYGVKD. V gave up 3 bases and J gave up 4 bases; unmatched junction bases: 4. The CDR3 covers 14 residues. As DNA, the CDR3 is TGTGCCATCAGTGACCTAGGACTAGCAGATACGCAGTATTTT. This encodes CAISDLGLADTQYF.